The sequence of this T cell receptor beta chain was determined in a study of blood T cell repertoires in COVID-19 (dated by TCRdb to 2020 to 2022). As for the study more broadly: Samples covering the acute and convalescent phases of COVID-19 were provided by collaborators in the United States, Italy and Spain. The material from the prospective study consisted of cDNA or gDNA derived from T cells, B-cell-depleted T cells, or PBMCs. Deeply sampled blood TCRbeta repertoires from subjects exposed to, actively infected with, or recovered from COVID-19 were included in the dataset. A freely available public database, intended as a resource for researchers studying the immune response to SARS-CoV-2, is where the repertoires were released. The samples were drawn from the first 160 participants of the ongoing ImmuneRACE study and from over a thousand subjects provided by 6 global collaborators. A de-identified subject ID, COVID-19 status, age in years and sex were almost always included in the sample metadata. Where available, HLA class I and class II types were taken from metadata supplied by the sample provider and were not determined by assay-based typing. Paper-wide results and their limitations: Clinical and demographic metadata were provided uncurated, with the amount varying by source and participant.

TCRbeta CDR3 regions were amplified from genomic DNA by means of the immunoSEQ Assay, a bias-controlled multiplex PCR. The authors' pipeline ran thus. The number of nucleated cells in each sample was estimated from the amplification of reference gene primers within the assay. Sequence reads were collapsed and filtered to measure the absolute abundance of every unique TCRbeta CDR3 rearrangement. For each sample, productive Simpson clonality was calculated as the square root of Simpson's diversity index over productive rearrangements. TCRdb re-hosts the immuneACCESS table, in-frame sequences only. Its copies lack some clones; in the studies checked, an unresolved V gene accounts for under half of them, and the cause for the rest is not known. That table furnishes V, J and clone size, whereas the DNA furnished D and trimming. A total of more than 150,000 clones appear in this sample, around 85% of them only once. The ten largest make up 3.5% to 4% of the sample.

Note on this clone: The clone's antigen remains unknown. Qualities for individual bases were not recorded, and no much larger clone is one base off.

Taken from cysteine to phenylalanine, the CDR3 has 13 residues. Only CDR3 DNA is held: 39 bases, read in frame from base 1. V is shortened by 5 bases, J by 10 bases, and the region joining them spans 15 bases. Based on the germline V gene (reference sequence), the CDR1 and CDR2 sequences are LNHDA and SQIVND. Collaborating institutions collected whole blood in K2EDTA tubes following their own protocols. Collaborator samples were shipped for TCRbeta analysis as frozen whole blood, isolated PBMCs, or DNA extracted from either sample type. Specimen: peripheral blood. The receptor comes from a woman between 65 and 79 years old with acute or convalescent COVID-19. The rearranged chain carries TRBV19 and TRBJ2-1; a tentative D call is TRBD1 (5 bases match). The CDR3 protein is CASSRTPKNEQFF. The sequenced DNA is TGTGCCAGTAGTCGGACACCTAAGAACGAGCAGTTCTTC.